Presented here are 22 T cell receptor beta chains from one specimen sequenced in a study of shared clonotypes between healthy human individuals. Using immunoSEQ multiplex PCR, the repertoire was profiled, and TCRdb retains in-frame clones only, with some absent. The sample lists roughly 490,000 clones; 76% were seen once. Sequenced material: PBMCs. These receptors were collected from a woman between 40 and 55 years old in good health. Some clones in this sample may be carry-over from other donors' samples.

This clone has only one observation. The rearrangement links TRBV7-8 to TRBJ2-1, with 7 bases lining up with TRBD2. V was pared by 6 bases and J by 7 bases, with 12 bases of the junction left unmatched. CDR1 is SGHVS, CDR2 FQNEAQ, per germline. The CDR3 has 15 amino acids. CDR3 residues: CASRLADPPWNEQFF. CDR3 nucleotides: TGTGCCAGCAGGCTAGCGGACCCCCCATGGAATGAGCAGTTCTTC.

This chain connects TRBV4-2 to TRBJ1-2; tentative D call: TRBD1 (5 bases). Between the trimmed V and J ends, which lost 1 base and 2 bases, there was a span of 14 bases. Germline V lookup: CDR1 LGHNA, CDR2 YNFKEQ. The CDR3 is 16 amino acids. The CDR3 loop reads CASSQAPVDRNYGYTF. The CDR3 DNA reads TGTGCCAGCAGCCAAGCTCCTGTCGACAGAAACTATGGCTACACCTTC.

The J gene is TRBJ2-5, the V gene TRBV30; 7 nucleotides match TRBD2. The J segment lost 2 bases and the V segment lost 2 bases, leaving 2 bases of the junction unmatched. The CDR3 covers 13 residues. CDR1 is GTSNPN and CDR2 is SVGIG in the germline V gene (reference sequence). The CDR3 loop reads CAWSFGGQETQYF. For the CDR3, the DNA is TGTGCCTGGAGTTTCGGGGGGCAAGAGACCCAGTACTTC.

The J gene is TRBJ2-7, the V gene TRBV7-9; 9 bases are a match to TRBD1. This CDR3 has 17 amino acids. CDR1 is SEHNR, CDR2 FQNEAQ, per germline (reference sequence). With V trimmed by 1 base and J by 0 bases, 7 bases remained unmatched. CDR3 protein: CASSLGAGTGSSYEQYF. The CDR3 bases are TGTGCCAGCAGCTTAGGGGCGGGGACAGGGTCCTCCTACGAGCAGTACTTC.

V usage is TRBV15 and J usage is TRBJ2-5, with a possible D match to TRBD2 (5 bases). This CDR3 is built from 17 residues. The ends were cut back, 0 bases at V and 5 bases at J, with 19 bases in the middle. Germline CDR1 is LNHNV and CDR2 is YYDKDF (reference sequence). The CDR3, as DNA: TGTGCCACCAGCAGAGATCCCCGGGCAGGAGGTCGGGAGACCCAGTACTTC. Translated, it gives CATSRDPRAGGRETQYF.

The chain carries TRBV5-5 and TRBJ2-1, with 12 bases that match TRBD2. Germline values: CDR1 SGHKS, CDR2 YYEKEE (reference sequence). With V trimmed by 0 bases and J by 8 bases, 9 bases remained unmatched. The CDR3 loop spans 17 amino acids. The CDR3 reads CASSLEASGRARDEQFF. CDR3 in DNA: TGTGCCAGCAGCTTGGAAGCTAGCGGGAGGGCCAGGGATGAGCAGTTCTTC. Together with reference TRBV5-5 and TRBJ2-1, the CDR3 gives the full variable domain: DAGVTQSPTHLIKTRGQQVTLRCSPISGHKSVSWYQQVLGQGPQFIFQYYEKEERGRGNFPDRFSARQFPNYSSELNVNALLLGDSALYLCASSLEASGRARDEQFFGPGTRLTVL.

This clone occurred a few times. The rearrangement links TRBV6-4 to TRBJ2-1; 10 nucleotides line up with TRBD2. After removal of 5 bases from V and 9 bases from J, the junction contained 7 bases not matched to a gene. The CDR3 is 14 amino acids. Germline V gene lookup returns CDR1 MRHNA and CDR2 SNTAGT. The CDR3 nucleotides read TGTGCCAGCAGTAGGTCTAGCGGGAGTAGTGAGCAGTTCTTC. It codes for CASSRSSGSSEQFF.

The chain links TRBV7-2 to TRBJ2-3, with 12 positions matching TRBD2. Germline CDR1 reads SGHTA; CDR2 reads FQGNSA. This CDR3 is 18 amino acids long. V was clipped by 1 base and J by 3 bases; unmatched bases: 8. The CDR3 protein is CASSLVSGLAGRTDTQYF. The CDR3 DNA reads as TGTGCCAGCAGCTTAGTCAGTGGACTAGCGGGACGGACAGATACGCAGTATTTT.

The chain uses TRBV4-1 and TRBJ2-7; 12 bases match TRBD2. The CDR3 sequence is 17 residues long. In germline, CDR1 is MGHRA, CDR2 YSYEKL. Losses at the gene ends were 3 bases for V and 5 bases for J; bases not matched to a gene: 11. The CDR3 DNA reads TGCGCCAGCAGCCACGCTTTGACTAGCGGGAGATTCCACGAGCAGTACTTC. Encoded protein: CASSHALTSGRFHEQYF.

This sequence joins TRBV7-9 and TRBJ2-7, with D tentatively TRBD1 (6 bases). V dropped 5 bases and J dropped 0 bases, with 14 bases sitting between them. The CDR3 consists of 15 residues. Germline values: CDR1 SEHNR, CDR2 FQNEAQ (reference sequence). The CDR3 loop reads CASSPIGGSSYEQYF. As DNA, the CDR3 is TGTGCCAGCAGCCCTATAGGGGGAAGCTCCTACGAGCAGTACTTC.

The chain recombines TRBV4-1 with TRBJ2-5; 9 nucleotides match TRBD2. The CDR3 extends over 15 amino acids. Germline assignment: CDR1 MGHRA and CDR2 YSYEKL. After removal of 4 bases from V and 5 bases from J, the junction contained 8 bases not matched to a gene. CDR3 DNA: TGCGCCAGCAGCCCCAATAGCGGGAGTAGGGAGACCCAGTACTTC. The encoded protein is CASSPNSGSRETQYF.

This clone was seen a single time. The chain combines TRBV5-6 with TRBJ2-7, with 8 bases matching TRBD1. J lost 6 bases, V lost 2 bases, and 4 bases had no gene match. Germline assignment: CDR1 SGHDT and CDR2 YYEEEE. The CDR3 length is 13 residues. CDR3 bases: TGTGCCAGCAGCTTTCAGGGGGCGGGCGAGCAGTACTTC. It translates to CASSFQGAGEQYF.

This rearrangement joins TRBV27 to TRBJ2-7; D is possibly TRBD2 (6 bases). The germline gives CDR1 MNHEY, CDR2 SMNVEV (reference sequence). The CDR3 runs 14 residues. The V gene lost 2 bases and the J gene lost 4 bases, with 12 bases spanning the gap. The CDR3, as DNA: TGTGCCAGCAGTTTACGGGGGAACAAGTACGAGCAGTACTTC. Its translation is CASSLRGNKYEQYF.

This clone was found a few times. The gene calls are TRBV5-1 and TRBJ2-1; 10 bases line up with TRBD1. Germline V gene lookup returns CDR1 SGHRS and CDR2 YFSETQ. The CDR3 extends over 15 amino acids. The trim removed 2 bases at V and 5 bases at J, leaving 4 bases unmatched. In DNA form, the CDR3 reads TGCGCCAGCAGCTTTTACGGGACAGGGGACAATGAGCAGTTCTTC. Residues: CASSFYGTGDNEQFF.

The chain couples TRBV18 to TRBJ2-7, with D perhaps TRBD2 (6 bases). The CDR3 is 14 amino acids. Germline lookup yields CDR1 KGHSH and CDR2 LQKENI. V was pared by 3 bases and J by 3 bases, with 12 bases between. The CDR3 sequence is CASSPNGGFYEQYF. The CDR3 DNA follows: TGTGCCAGCTCACCGAATGGGGGGTTCTACGAGCAGTACTTC.

V gene TRBV7-8 combines with J gene TRBJ2-4; 8 bases line up with TRBD1. Germline V CDR1 and CDR2: SGHVS, FQNEAQ. The CDR3 has 14 amino acids. V lost 5 bases, J lost 5 bases, and 5 bases stayed unmatched. The CDR3 sequence: CASSPSTGENIQYF. The CDR3, as DNA: TGTGCCAGCAGCCCCTCGACAGGGGAAAACATTCAGTACTTC.

This clone was seen just once. A far larger clone is a single base away, which makes a read error likely. V gene TRBV7-9 combines with J gene TRBJ2-7; no definite D call. There are 13 residues in the CDR3. The V gene's germline CDR1 is SEHNR and CDR2 FQNEAQ (reference sequence). The CDR3 is CASSSRGPYERYF. For the CDR3, the DNA is TGTGCCAGCAGCTCCCGAGGACCCTACGAGCGGTACTTC.

The V call is TRBV11-2, the J call TRBJ2-7; D is uncertain. Germline V lookup: CDR1 SGHAT, CDR2 FQNNGV. The ends were cut back, 4 bases at V and 0 bases at J, with 10 bases in the middle. This CDR3 region has 14 residues. The CDR3 sequence is CASSWIQSSYEQYF. The CDR3 DNA sequence: TGTGCCAGCAGCTGGATACAGAGCTCCTACGAGCAGTACTTC.

The chain carries TRBV5-5 and TRBJ2-1; perhaps D is TRBD1 or TRBD2 (5 bases each). This CDR3 is built from 15 residues. The V end was cut by 5 bases, the J end by 1 base, with 13 bases between. The germline V gene encodes CDR1 SGHKS and CDR2 YYEKEE (reference sequence). The CDR3 DNA reads as TGTGCCAGCAGTAAAGGGGACCAGTCCTACAATGAGCAGTTCTTC. Translated, it gives CASSKGDQSYNEQFF.

This clone was recorded at least ten times. The chain couples TRBV28 to TRBJ1-5, with 9 bases matching TRBD1. Trimming at V came to 6 bases and at J to 5 bases, leaving 2 bases not matched to a gene. The germline V gene has CDR1 MDHEN and CDR2 SYDVKM. The CDR3 spans 13 residues. The DNA for the CDR3 is TGTGCCAGCAGACGGACAGGGGATCAGCCCCAGCATTTT. Translating it yields CASRRTGDQPQHF.

V gene TRBV4-2 combines with J gene TRBJ2-1; 8 bases fit TRBD2. The CDR3 is 15 residues long. The V gene end was trimmed by 0 bases and the J gene end by 6 bases; junction bases not matched to a gene: 4. Germline V gene lookup returns CDR1 LGHNA and CDR2 YNFKEQ. The DNA of the CDR3 is TGTGCCAGCAGCCAAGAGGGACTAGTTCTCAATGAGCAGTTCTTC. Translated: CASSQEGLVLNEQFF.

Written as DNA, the CDR3 is TGCGCCAGCAGCTTGGAGGGCGGGAGGCCAATACTAACCGGGGAGCTGTTTTTT. This sequence encodes CASSLEGGRPILTGELFF. The chain uses TRBV5-1 and TRBJ2-2; 8 bases are a match to TRBD2. Trimming at V came to 0 bases and at J to 5 bases, leaving 12 bases not matched to a gene. CDR1 and CDR2 from the germline V gene are SGHRS and YFSETQ. The CDR3 spans 18 residues.